Following are 7 T cell receptor beta chains from one sample sequenced in a study of T cells in localized non-small cell lung cancer. The assay was immunoSEQ multiplex PCR, and TCRdb's table has in-frame clones only and misses some. The sample has approximately 900 clones; around 30% are singletons. The starting material was normal lung tissue next to the tumor, obtained before any cancer treatment. Receptor source: a female donor older than 55 with stage I lung adenocarcinoma.

The chain has TRBV29-1 and TRBJ1-1, with TRBD1 as a possible D gene (5 bases). V lost 6 bases, J lost 3 bases, and 17 bases lay in between. The CDR3 has 14 residues. The V gene's germline CDR1 is SQVTM and CDR2 ANQGSEA. This CDR3 reads CSVTNPGVDTEAFF. The CDR3 nucleotides read TGCAGCGTGACGAACCCGGGGGTAGACACTGAAGCTTTCTTT.

The chain couples TRBV18 to TRBJ1-1; tentative D call: TRBD1 (6 bases). Germline lookup yields CDR1 KGHSH and CDR2 LQKENI. The CDR3 contains 15 residues. V was cut by 0 bases and J by 8 bases, with 16 bases left in between. The CDR3 region is CASSPPQGTRMEAFF. In DNA, the CDR3 is TGTGCCAGCTCACCACCGCAGGGGACTCGGATGGAAGCTTTCTTT.

V gene TRBV9 combines with J gene TRBJ1-4; 10 nucleotides agree with TRBD1. Trimming at V came to 5 bases and at J to 9 bases, leaving 7 bases not matched to a gene. The germline V gene encodes CDR1 SGDLS and CDR2 YYNGEE. CDR3 length: 14 amino acids. In nucleotides, the CDR3 is TGTGCCAGCAGAGACGACAGGGGGCGTCAAAAACTGTTTTTT. It specifies CASRDDRGRQKLFF.

This clone was seen a handful of times. Written as DNA, the CDR3 is TGTGCCAGCAGTTGGTCAAGGAACACTGAAGCTTTCTTT. Translated, it gives CASSWSRNTEAFF. The chain couples TRBV6-7 to TRBJ1-1, with D unresolved. TRBV6-7 is noted as an ORF with a role that remains uncertain. The CDR3 loop spans 13 amino acids. V was trimmed by 4 bases and J by 1 base, leaving 7 bases between them.

Within the sample, this clone is medium-sized. The V call is TRBV6-8, the J call TRBJ1-1, with unresolved D. Trimming removed 4 bases from V and 4 bases from J, with 10 bases in between. This CDR3 is 13 amino acids long. Germline CDR1 reads MNHGY; CDR2 reads SAAAGT. This CDR3 is CASSLAVGTEAFF. Written as DNA, the CDR3 is TGTGCCAGCAGTTTGGCGGTGGGCACTGAAGCTTTCTTT.

The chain is built from TRBV30 and TRBJ2-3; TRBD2 is a possible D gene (5 bases). The CDR3 runs 17 residues. Per germline, CDR1 GTSNPN and CDR2 SVGIG (reference sequence). V lost 0 bases to trimming and J lost 6 bases, with 22 bases between them. The CDR3 nucleotides are TGTGCCTGGAGTGTGGGTCGAGCGGTAAGACGGGATGATACGCAGTATTTT. Translating it yields CAWSVGRAVRRDDTQYF.

The table lists this clone with a few counts. The junction departs from the called germline gene at one end, perhaps through a read error. The chain has TRBV6-8 and TRBJ2-2, with D possibly TRBD1 on 5 matching bases. The germline CDR1 and CDR2 sequences are MNHGY and SAAAGT. The CDR3 has 16 amino acids. CDR3 in DNA: TGTGCCAGCAGTGACTCGTTGGGGCCCCGGGCCGGGGAGCTGTTTTTT. It codes for CASSDSLGPRAGELFF.